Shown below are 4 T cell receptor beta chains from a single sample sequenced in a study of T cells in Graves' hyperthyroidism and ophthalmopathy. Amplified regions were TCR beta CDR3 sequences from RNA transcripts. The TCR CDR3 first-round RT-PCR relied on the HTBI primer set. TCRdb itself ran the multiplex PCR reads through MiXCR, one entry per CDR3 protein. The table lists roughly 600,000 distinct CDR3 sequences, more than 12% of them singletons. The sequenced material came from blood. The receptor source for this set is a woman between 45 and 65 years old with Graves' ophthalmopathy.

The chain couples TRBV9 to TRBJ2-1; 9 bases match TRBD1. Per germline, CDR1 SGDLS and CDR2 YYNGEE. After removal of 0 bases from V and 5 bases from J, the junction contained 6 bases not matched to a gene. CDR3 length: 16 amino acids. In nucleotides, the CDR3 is TGTGCCAGCAGCGTAGGTCAACAGGGGGCCGACAATGAGCAGTTCTTC. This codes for CASSVGQQGADNEQFF.

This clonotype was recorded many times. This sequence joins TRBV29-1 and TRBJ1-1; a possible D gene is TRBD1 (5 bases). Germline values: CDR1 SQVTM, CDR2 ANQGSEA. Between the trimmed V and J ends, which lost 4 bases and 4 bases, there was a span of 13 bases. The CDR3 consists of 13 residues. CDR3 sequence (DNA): TGCAGCGTTGTCGGCAGGGTAGGCACTGAAGCTTTCTTT. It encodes CSVVGRVGTEAFF.

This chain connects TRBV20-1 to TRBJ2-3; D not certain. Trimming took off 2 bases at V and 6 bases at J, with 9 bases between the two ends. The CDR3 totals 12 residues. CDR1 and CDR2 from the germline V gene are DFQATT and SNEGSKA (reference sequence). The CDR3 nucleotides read TGCAGTGCTAGAAACCCCCAGGATACGCAGTATTTT. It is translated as CSARNPQDTQYF.

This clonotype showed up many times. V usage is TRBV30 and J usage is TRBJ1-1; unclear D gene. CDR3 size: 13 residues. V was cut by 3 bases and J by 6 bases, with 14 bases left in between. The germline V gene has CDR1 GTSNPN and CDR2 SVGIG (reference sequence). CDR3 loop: CAWRGRGDAEAFF. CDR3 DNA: TGTGCCTGGAGAGGACGGGGAGATGCTGAAGCTTTCTTT.